This entry features one T cell receptor (beta chain) sequence. The data stem from a study of CD8 T cells in Susac syndrome. A quantity of about 0.5 to 1 ug RNA underwent reverse transcription using random hexamers. TCRdb reprocessed the immunoSEQ multiplex PCR reads with MiXCR, giving one entry per CDR3 protein. The top ten clones hold 0.13% to 0.15% of a sample with approximately 120,000 distinct CDR3 sequences, 92% of them seen once. The CDR3 runs to 12 residues. V was cut by 0 bases and J by 7 bases, with 4 bases left in between. Germline V gene data show CDR1 as LGHNA and CDR2 as YSLEER. The sample was CD4+ T cells from PBMCs. This receptor was taken from a human donor in good health. This chain uses TRBV4-3 with TRBJ2-1; D not resolved. The CDR3: CASSQERNEQFF. CDR3 DNA: TGCGCCAGCAGCCAAGAACGAAATGAGCAGTTCTTC.